This T cell receptor (beta chain) was retrieved from a study of preoperative IRX-2 immunotherapy in early breast cancer. The treatment was: preoperative locoregional IRX-2 cytokine immunotherapy. Samples came from a phase Ib trial of preoperative locoregional IRX-2 cytokine immunotherapy. Data came from immunoSEQ multiplex PCR; TCRdb stores just in-frame clones and leaves some out. Here the sample spans around 6,000 clones, about 69% being singletons. The CDR3 is made up of 16 amino acids. Looked up from germline, CDR1 is LNHDA and CDR2 is SQIVND (reference sequence). V shed 3 bases, J shed 7 bases, and the junction held 5 bases outside the gene matches.

The sample consisted of tumor tissue, taken before IRX-2 immunotherapy. The chain carries TRBV19 and TRBJ2-1, with TRBD2 identical over 14 bases. This receptor was obtained from a human donor with breast cancer. The CDR3 sequence is CASSIVGLAGENEQFF. CDR3 in DNA: TGTGCCAGTAGTATCGTGGGACTAGCGGGGGAAAATGAGCAGTTCTTC.